Below, 26 T cell receptor beta chains from the same sample are listed, as sequenced in a study of TIL therapy for anti-PD-1-resistant metastatic lung cancer. This was the immunoSEQ v3 assay. Sequenced by immunoSEQ multiplex PCR; TCRdb stores in-frame clones only, minus some. The table lists 50,000 to 60,000 clones, 75% to 85% of them singletons, with less than 3.5% in the top ten. Time point indicated: pre-treatment sample, taken before nivolumab and TIL therapy. The sample was blood, taken at baseline. These receptor sequences come from a person aged 25-79 years with non-small cell lung cancer.

The gene calls are TRBV28 and TRBJ2-4; 8 bases are a match to TRBD1. V lost 4 bases to trimming and J lost 6 bases; unmatched junction nucleotides: 8. Germline V gene sequence: CDR1 MDHEN, CDR2 SYDVKM. The CDR3 contains 15 residues. CDR3 loop: CASSSGLGQGNIQYF. Written as DNA, the CDR3 is TGTGCCAGCAGTTCGGGCCTCGGACAGGGAAACATTCAGTACTTC.

The genes are TRBV25-1 and TRBJ2-7; D not certain. Germline loops: CDR1 MGHDK, CDR2 SYGVNS. This CDR3 contains 14 residues. V was pared by 3 bases and J by 1 base, with 10 bases between. The CDR3 protein is CASSDYGVSYEQYF. The CDR3 coding sequence is TGTGCCAGCAGTGATTATGGGGTATCCTACGAGCAGTACTTC.

This chain joins TRBV4-3 and TRBJ2-1; a possible D gene is TRBD2 (6 bases). CDR1 is LGHNA and CDR2 is YSLEER in the germline V gene. This CDR3 contains 17 residues. The ends were cut back, 4 bases at V and 6 bases at J, with 22 bases in the middle. The CDR3 is CASSLRSPPEGTNEQFF. The CDR3 coding sequence is TGCGCCAGCAGCCTCCGGTCGCCTCCGGAGGGGACCAATGAGCAGTTCTTC.

The chain joins TRBV28 to TRBJ2-7, with 9 bases lining up with TRBD1. This CDR3 has 15 residues. V was pared by 6 bases and J by 5 bases, with 11 bases of the junction left unmatched. Per germline, CDR1 MDHEN and CDR2 SYDVKM. CDR3 protein: CASRPTGTGTHEQYF. In DNA form, the CDR3 reads TGTGCCAGCAGACCAACCGGGACAGGGACCCACGAGCAGTACTTC. The full variable domain, rest sourced from reference TRBV28 and TRBJ2-7, is DVKVTQSSRYLVKRTGEKVFLECVQDMDHENMFWYRQDPGLGLRLIYFSYDVKMKEKGDIPEGYSVSREKKERFSLILESASTNQTSMYLCASRPTGTGTHEQYFGPGTRLTVT.

The CDR3 DNA sequence: TGTGCCAGCAGTCTTACCGGGACAGGGTCAAATGAGCAGTTCTTC. As protein: CASSLTGTGSNEQFF. The genes are TRBV28 and TRBJ2-1; 9 nucleotides line up with TRBD1. Losses at the gene ends were 5 bases for V and 7 bases for J; bases not matched to a gene: 9. The CDR3 totals 15 residues. Germline V gene sequence: CDR1 MDHEN, CDR2 SYDVKM.

V gene TRBV4-2 combines with J gene TRBJ1-1; 11 bases align to TRBD1. Germline V gene lookup returns CDR1 LGHNA and CDR2 YNFKEQ. The V segment lost 0 bases and the J segment 3 bases; nucleotides outside the gene matches: 12. CDR3 length: 19 amino acids. CDR3 sequence reads: CASSQDWGTGGKGYTEAFF. In DNA form, the CDR3 reads TGTGCCAGCAGCCAAGATTGGGGGACAGGGGGGAAAGGATACACTGAAGCTTTCTTT.

With respect to this clone: The same CDR3 can be traced to other DNA sequences in this sample. V gene TRBV7-9 combines with J gene TRBJ1-3, with 7 bases identical to TRBD1. The V and J ends lost 3 bases and 0 bases, in that order; junction bases with no gene match: 2. This CDR3 is 15 amino acids long. Germline values: CDR1 SEHNR, CDR2 FQNEAQ (reference sequence). The CDR3 loop reads CASSFGTDSGNTIYF. As DNA, the CDR3 is TGTGCCAGCAGCTTCGGGACAGACTCTGGAAACACCATATATTTT. The variable domain in full, completed from reference TRBV7-9 and TRBJ1-3, reads DTGVSQNPRHKITKRGQNVTFRCDPISEHNRLYWYRQTLGQGPEFLTYFQNEAQLEKSRLLSDRFSAERPKGSFSTLEIQRTEQGDSAMYLCASSFGTDSGNTIYFGEGSWLTVV.

The chain carries TRBV28 and TRBJ2-7, with D possibly matching TRBD1 (7 bases). The CDR3 is 14 amino acids. Trimming removed 5 bases from V and 9 bases from J, with 20 bases in between. Germline V gene sequence: CDR1 MDHEN, CDR2 SYDVKM. The CDR3 loop is CASSPQGRGWGQYF. CDR3 coding DNA: TGTGCCAGCAGTCCACAGGGGCGGGGTTGGGGGCAGTACTTC.

The V call is TRBV5-4, the J call TRBJ2-7; 7 nucleotides align to TRBD2. The CDR3 covers 15 residues. V dropped 0 bases and J dropped 3; count of bases not matched to a gene: 6. Germline CDR1 is SGHNT and CDR2 is YYREEE (reference sequence). The CDR3 DNA reads as TGTGCCAGCAGCTTGGTGCCTAGCGGACTCTACGAGCAGTACTTC. Protein: CASSLVPSGLYEQYF.

This sequence joins TRBV5-5 and TRBJ2-1; D possibly corresponds to TRBD2 (8 bases). The V end was cut by 2 bases, the J end by 12 bases, with 18 bases between. The CDR3 sequence is 14 residues long. Germline CDR1 and CDR2: SGHKS and YYEKEE (reference sequence). CDR3 DNA sequence: TGTGCCAGCAGCTTAAGACAGGGCGCGGGAGGGCAGTTCTTC. Translation gives CASSLRQGAGGQFF. Based on the CDR3 plus reference TRBV5-5 and TRBJ2-1, the full variable domain is DAGVTQSPTHLIKTRGQQVTLRCSPISGHKSVSWYQQVLGQGPQFIFQYYEKEERGRGNFPDRFSARQFPNYSSELNVNALLLGDSALYLCASSLRQGAGGQFFGPGTRLTVL.

The chain recombines TRBV28 with TRBJ2-7; 8 bases are a match to TRBD1. Trimming cost V 2 bases and J 5 bases; bases outside gene matches: 5. CDR3 size: 14 residues. Germline V CDR1 and CDR2: MDHEN, SYDVKM. The CDR3 loop is CASSLGTGGDEQYF. CDR3 DNA: TGTGCCAGCAGTTTAGGAACAGGGGGAGACGAGCAGTACTTC.

The V gene is TRBV29-1, the J gene TRBJ2-5; D gene unclear. V lost 1 base and J lost 5, with 8 bases in between. CDR3 length equals 12 residues. CDR1 is SQVTM, CDR2 ANQGSEA, per germline. CDR3 region: CSVEGGKETQYF. The DNA of the CDR3 is TGCAGCGTTGAAGGGGGTAAGGAGACCCAGTACTTC.

The chain links TRBV18 to TRBJ2-7, with 14 bases aligning to TRBD2. With 3 bases clipped from V and 2 bases from J, the junction kept 3 bases outside the gene matches. The CDR3 totals 16 residues. Germline V lookup: CDR1 KGHSH, CDR2 LQKENI. CDR3 in amino acids: CASSPRLAGGPYEQYF. The CDR3 DNA reads TGTGCCAGCTCACCCCGACTAGCGGGAGGGCCCTACGAGCAGTACTTC.

The rearrangement links TRBV4-1 to TRBJ1-5, with 8 bases that match TRBD1. Trimming removed 0 bases from V and 8 bases from J; junction bases left unmatched: 9. This CDR3 is built from 16 residues. CDR1 and CDR2 from the germline V gene are MGHRA and YSYEKL. The CDR3 here is CASSQDDRGSGEPQHF. CDR3 DNA sequence: TGCGCCAGCAGCCAAGATGACAGGGGCTCTGGTGAGCCCCAGCATTTT.

The chain uses TRBV21-1 and TRBJ2-4; the table assigns TRBD2, which was not confirmed against the DNA. TRBV21-1 is a pseudogene. This CDR3 is built from 16 residues. This chain's CDR3 is CASSSRWGLAKNIQYF. CDR3 bases: TGTGCCAGCAGCAGTCGATGGGGACTAGCCAAAAACATTCAGTACTTC.

The sample holds a few counts of this clone. The chain recombines TRBV29-1 with TRBJ2-3, with D perhaps matching TRBD2 (5 bases). Trimming removed 3 bases from V and 6 bases from J, with 10 bases in between. Germline V gene sequence: CDR1 SQVTM, CDR2 ANQGSEA. The CDR3 runs 12 residues. The CDR3 spells CSVEKGLDTQYF. CDR3 nucleotide sequence: TGCAGCGTTGAGAAAGGACTGGATACGCAGTATTTT.

The sample holds one count of this clone. The genes are TRBV5-1 and TRBJ1-2, with 7 nucleotides matching TRBD1. This CDR3 is 13 amino acids long. Looked up from germline, CDR1 is SGHRS and CDR2 is YFSETQ. V shed 1 base and J 8 bases; nucleotides not matched to a gene: 5. CDR3 loop: CASSLIGGEGYTF. CDR3 bases: TGCGCCAGCAGCTTGATAGGGGGCGAGGGCTACACCTTC.

V usage is TRBV7-6 and J usage is TRBJ2-5; TRBD1 agrees at 7 bases. The CDR3 runs to 13 residues. The germline CDR1 and CDR2 sequences are SGHVS and FNYEAQ. Losses at the gene ends were 2 bases for V and 5 bases for J; bases not matched to a gene: 2. The CDR3 loop is CASSLRQGETQYF. DNA of the CDR3: TGTGCCAGCAGCTTACGACAGGGTGAGACCCAGTACTTC.

This chain joins TRBV27 and TRBJ1-1; possible D gene TRBD1, 5 bases. V gave up 2 bases and J gave up 1 base, with 8 bases separating them. Germline CDR1 is MNHEY and CDR2 is SMNVEV (reference sequence). CDR3 size: 14 residues. This CDR3 is CASSLGQGNTEAFF. CDR3 DNA: TGTGCCAGCAGTTTAGGCCAGGGGAACACTGAAGCTTTCTTT.

The chain has TRBV29-1 and TRBJ1-1; the D is unclear. Germline CDR1 SQVTM, CDR2 ANQGSEA. The CDR3 contains 14 residues. V was pared by 1 base and J by 0 bases, with 9 bases between. CDR3 nucleotides: TGCAGCGTTGAAGGACCCACAGTGAACACTGAAGCTTTCTTT. Residues: CSVEGPTVNTEAFF.

The V gene is TRBV29-1, the J gene TRBJ2-5; 9 bases map to TRBD2. V lost 4 bases, J lost 1 base, and 7 bases stayed unmatched. Germline V CDR1 and CDR2: SQVTM, ANQGSEA. The length of the CDR3 is 15 residues. The CDR3 DNA is TGCAGCGTTGTGCCTAGCGGGGCCTTCCAAGAGACCCAGTACTTC. This translates into CSVVPSGAFQETQYF.

V gene TRBV18 combines with J gene TRBJ2-5; D is unresolved. V lost 2 bases to trimming and J lost 5 bases, with 6 bases between them. Germline V gives CDR1 KGHSH, CDR2 LQKENI. The CDR3 spans 12 residues. In DNA form, the CDR3 reads TGTGCCAGCTCACCAGGGATGGAGACCCAGTACTTC. It specifies CASSPGMETQYF.

The rearrangement uses TRBV5-1 and TRBJ1-4; TRBD1 aligns across 7 bases. V lost 4 bases to trimming and J lost 5 bases; unmatched junction nucleotides: 8. The CDR3 spans 15 residues. From germline, CDR1 is SGHRS and CDR2 YFSETQ. The DNA of the CDR3 is TGCGCCAGCAGCCTCACGGGACAGACAAATGAAAAACTGTTTTTT. It yields the protein CASSLTGQTNEKLFF.

The rearrangement links TRBV15 to TRBJ1-2; D remains ambiguous. The CDR3 has 15 amino acids. Trimming removed 5 bases from V and 5 bases from J, with 18 bases in between. Germline CDR1 is LNHNV and CDR2 is YYDKDF (reference sequence). CDR3 nucleotides: TGTGCCACCAGCGGAGGGCCCGGGCCCCAGTATGGCTACACCTTC. Protein product: CATSGGPGPQYGYTF.

The rearrangement joins TRBV6-5 to TRBJ1-5; tentatively, D is TRBD1 (5 bases). The CDR3 is made up of 13 amino acids. Deletions cut 6 bases from V and 7 bases from J, with 13 bases between. Germline CDR1 is MNHEY and CDR2 is SVGAGI. CDR3 sequence: CASRSAGLQPQHF. CDR3 bases: TGTGCCAGCAGGTCCGCGGGGCTACAGCCCCAGCATTTT.

The chain couples TRBV27 to TRBJ1-5; 9 bases match TRBD1. Germline V gene sequence: CDR1 MNHEY, CDR2 SMNVEV (reference sequence). V lost 5 bases, J lost 8 bases, and 10 bases stayed unmatched. The CDR3 contains 15 residues. The CDR3 loop is CASSRTGVGMEPQHF. DNA of the CDR3: TGTGCCAGCAGTCGGACAGGGGTTGGTATGGAGCCCCAGCATTTT.